What follows are 14 T cell receptor beta chains derived from one specimen sequenced in a study of blood T cell repertoires in COVID-19. Measured with immunoSEQ multiplex PCR; TCRdb has only the in-frame clones, and not every one. The table has roughly 250,000 clones, 80% to 90% seen once. Sample: PBMCs or T cells enriched from blood (not recorded which). These receptor sequences come from a woman younger than 45 who had recovered from COVID-19.

This clone has only one observation. The chain combines TRBV20-1 with TRBJ2-3; 14 positions match TRBD2. Germline CDR1 is DFQATT and CDR2 is SNEGSKA (reference sequence). V was clipped by 3 bases and J by 0 bases; unmatched bases: 11. The CDR3 sequence is 19 residues long. CDR3 amino acids: CSASSGLAGGGSSTDTQYF. The DNA for the CDR3 is TGCAGTGCTAGTTCTGGACTAGCGGGGGGAGGCTCTAGCACAGATACGCAGTATTTT.

The chain uses TRBV27 and TRBJ1-2, with 12 bases identical to TRBD1. Per the germline V gene, CDR1 is MNHEY and CDR2 is SMNVEV (reference sequence). The CDR3 is made up of 17 amino acids. Trimming at V came to 5 bases and at J to 8 bases, leaving 15 bases not matched to a gene. Written as DNA, the CDR3 is TGTGCCAGCAGTACTGTGAACTCAGCCGGGACAGGGGGCGGCTACACCTTC. Protein sequence: CASSTVNSAGTGGGYTF.

The chain employs TRBV11-3 and TRBJ1-1; D ambiguous. V lost 3 bases and J 7 bases, leaving 12 bases between the germline ends. From germline, CDR1 is SGHNT and CDR2 YENEEA. This CDR3 spans 13 amino acids. CDR3 in amino acids: CASSFNRVGEAFF. The CDR3 nucleotides are TGTGCCAGCAGCTTTAATCGGGTTGGTGAAGCTTTCTTT.

CDR3 protein: CASSSLTSRSTDTQYF. CDR3 nucleotide sequence: TGTGCCAGCAGCTCCTTGACTAGCCGGAGCACAGATACGCAGTATTTT. The chain links TRBV7-9 to TRBJ2-3; 7 bases map to TRBD2. CDR1 and CDR2 (germline): SEHNR, FQNEAQ (reference sequence). This CDR3 spans 16 amino acids. With 4 bases clipped from V and 0 bases from J, the junction kept 7 bases outside the gene matches.

The V gene is TRBV2, the J gene TRBJ1-4; possible D gene TRBD1, 5 bases. Germline CDR1 is SNHLY and CDR2 is FYNNEI. Trimming stripped 8 bases from V and 8 bases from J, with 18 bases between. The CDR3 has 14 residues. The CDR3 loop reads CASGGGAGIEKLFF. The CDR3 region has the DNA TGTGCCAGCGGCGGGGGTGCCGGGATCGAAAAACTGTTTTTT.

The V call is TRBV7-9, the J call TRBJ2-2; D is perhaps TRBD1 (6 bases). The V gene's germline CDR1 is SEHNR and CDR2 FQNEAQ (reference sequence). This CDR3 is 16 amino acids long. Trimming left V 0 bases short and J 4 bases short, with 12 bases between. In nucleotides, the CDR3 is TGTGCCAGCAGCTTAGCGGGACAAACACTCACCGGGGAGCTGTTTTTT. Amino acid sequence: CASSLAGQTLTGELFF.

The J gene is TRBJ2-3, the V gene TRBV6-4; weak D call: TRBD2 (6 bases). CDR1 is MRHNA and CDR2 is SNTAGT in the germline V gene. This CDR3 is built from 15 residues. Trimming cost V 5 bases and J 0 bases, with 12 bases left between them. In nucleotides, the CDR3 is TGTGCCAGCAGTCCACTGGGACTGAGCACAGATACGCAGTATTTT. Amino acid sequence: CASSPLGLSTDTQYF.

The chain uses TRBV15 and TRBJ1-1; D gene ambiguous. CDR3 length: 15 residues. From germline, CDR1 is LNHNV and CDR2 YYDKDF (reference sequence). Trimming pared 0 bases from V and 4 bases from J, leaving 12 bases between. Here the CDR3 DNA reads TGTGCCACCAGCAGAGATCGAGCCTTTTCCACTGAAGCTTTCTTT. Translated: CATSRDRAFSTEAFF.

The V call is TRBV30, the J call TRBJ1-4; perhaps TRBD1 as D (6 bases). Trimming pared 3 bases from V and 7 bases from J, leaving 12 bases between. CDR3 length: 13 amino acids. CDR1 is GTSNPN, CDR2 SVGIG, per germline (reference sequence). The CDR3 loop is CAWSRLTGEKLFF. DNA of the CDR3: TGTGCCTGGAGCCGACTGACAGGTGAAAAACTGTTTTTT.

This clone is a singleton in its sample. V gene TRBV19 combines with J gene TRBJ2-7; 14 bases are a match to TRBD2. Germline V gives CDR1 LNHDA, CDR2 SQIVND (reference sequence). The CDR3 consists of 15 residues. V lost 5 bases to trimming and J lost 10 bases; unmatched junction nucleotides: 10. The CDR3 coding sequence is TGTGCCAGTAGTGGAGATGGGACTAGCGGGAGCTTTCAGTACTTC. Translation gives CASSGDGTSGSFQYF. The full variable domain, in which reference TRBV19 and TRBJ2-7 provide the parts outside the CDR3, is DGGITQSPKYLFRKEGQNVTLSCEQNLNHDAMYWYRQDPGQGLRLIYYSQIVNDFQKGDIAEGYSVSREKKESFPLTVTSAQKNPTAFYLCASSGDGTSGSFQYFGPGTRLTVT.

The rearrangement joins TRBV5-4 to TRBJ2-1; TRBD1 aligns across 7 bases. The CDR3 is made up of 16 amino acids. Germline CDR1 is SGHNT and CDR2 is YYREEE (reference sequence). The V segment lost 5 bases and the J segment 0 bases; nucleotides outside the gene matches: 8. CDR3 region: CASRSPRDSSYNEQFF. CDR3 nucleotides: TGTGCCAGCAGAAGTCCTAGGGACAGCTCCTACAATGAGCAGTTCTTC.

The genes are TRBV3-1 (or the pseudogene TRBV3-2) and TRBJ1-2; maybe TRBD1 (5 bases). Germline-derived CDR1 and CDR2 are LGHDT and YNNKEL (reference sequence). The germline V and J ends were trimmed by 4 bases and 6 bases, with 12 bases remaining between them. The CDR3 totals 13 residues. In nucleotides, the CDR3 is TGTGCCAGCAGCCGAAGGGGCAGTCATGGCTACACCTTC. It specifies CASSRRGSHGYTF.

This rearrangement joins TRBV7-6 to TRBJ1-1; TRBD1 might be the D (5 bases). The CDR3 spans 14 residues. Trimming pared 8 bases from V and 3 bases from J, leaving 16 bases between. In germline, CDR1 is SGHVS, CDR2 FNYEAQ. The CDR3 DNA is TGTGCCAGCTGGGACCGACGGAGGGACACTGAAGCTTTCTTT. Its protein is CASWDRRRDTEAFF. The entire variable domain, with the rest obtained from reference TRBV7-6 and TRBJ1-1, is as follows: GAGVSQSPRYKVTKRGQDVALRCDPISGHVSLYWYRQALGQGPEFLTYFNYEAQQDKSGLPNDRFSAERPEGSISTLTIQRTEQRDSAMYRCASWDRRRDTEAFFGQGTRLTVV.

DNA for the CDR3: TGTGCCACCAAGGACAGGGAGAACACTGAAGCTTTCTTT. Translation: CATKDRENTEAFF. The chain employs TRBV27 and TRBJ1-1; 8 bases are a match to TRBD1. In germline, CDR1 is MNHEY, CDR2 SMNVEV (reference sequence). The CDR3 extends over 13 amino acids. The trim removed 10 bases at V and 1 base at J, leaving 5 bases unmatched.